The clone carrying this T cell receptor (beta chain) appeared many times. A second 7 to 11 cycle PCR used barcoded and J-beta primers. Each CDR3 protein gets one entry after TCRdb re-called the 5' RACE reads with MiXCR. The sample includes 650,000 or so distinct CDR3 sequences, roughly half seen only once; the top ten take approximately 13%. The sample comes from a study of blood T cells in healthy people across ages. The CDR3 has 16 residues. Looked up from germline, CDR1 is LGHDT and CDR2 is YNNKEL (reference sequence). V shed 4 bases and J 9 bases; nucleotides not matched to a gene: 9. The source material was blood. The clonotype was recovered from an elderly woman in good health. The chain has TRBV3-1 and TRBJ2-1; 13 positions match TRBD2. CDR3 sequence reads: CASSPTSGRRVGEQFF. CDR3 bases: TGTGCCAGCAGCCCGACTAGCGGGAGGCGTGTTGGTGAGCAGTTCTTC.